A selection of T cell receptor beta chains follows, all from one sample in a study of blood T cell repertoires in COVID-19. TCRdb's table, derived via immunoSEQ multiplex PCR, lists solely in-frame clones and lacks some. This table has 350,000 to 500,000 clones, 70% to 90% appearing once. The sequenced sample was PBMCs or T cells enriched from blood (not recorded which). These receptors originate from a woman under 30 who had been exposed to COVID-19. The CDR3 runs from the conserved cysteine through the conserved F or W. A D gene is named only where the DNA matches it firmly. Clone size is stated in some rows and not others, as once, few, many or a class when expanded.

j_call	clone_size	v_call	d_call	cdr3_aa	cdr3_nt
TRBJ2-7	few	TRBV7-9	TRBD1	CASSPGQGKQYF	TGTGCCAGCAGCCCCGGACAGGGGAAGCAGTACTTC
TRBJ1-1	NA	TRBV7-6	TRBD1	CASSLVTGITTTEAFF	TGTGCCAGCAGCTTAGTGACAGGGATTACTACCACTGAAGCTTTCTTT
TRBJ2-3	NA	TRBV9	NA	CASEGGRSAVPDTQYF	TGTGCCAGCGAAGGAGGTCGGAGTGCAGTACCAGATACGCAGTATTTT
TRBJ1-1	NA	TRBV10-3	NA	CAISPGGSTEAFF	TGTGCCATCAGTCCCGGGGGGAGCACTGAAGCTTTCTTT
TRBJ1-6	NA	TRBV7-9	TRBD1	CAGGTGVVNSPLHF	TGTGCCGGCGGGACAGGGGTCGTTAATTCACCCCTCCACTTT
TRBJ2-7	NA	TRBV2	NA	CASRTGIYEQYF	TGTGCCAGCAGGACAGGCATCTACGAGCAGTACTTC
TRBJ1-5	NA	TRBV9	NA	CASSVGQINQPQHF	TGTGCCAGCAGCGTAGGACAGATCAATCAGCCCCAGCATTTT
TRBJ1-1	NA	TRBV5-1	NA	CASSLTENTEAFF	TGCGCCAGCAGCTTGACAGAGAACACTGAAGCTTTCTTT
TRBJ1-1	NA	TRBV7-9	NA	CASSTGPGGTTEAFF	TGTGCCAGCAGCACAGGCCCTGGGGGCACCACTGAAGCTTTCTTT
TRBJ2-1	NA	TRBV3-1/TRBV3-2	TRBD1	CASSPWTGSSGNEQFF	TGTGCCAGCAGCCCCTGGACAGGGTCCTCGGGCAATGAGCAGTTCTTC
TRBJ2-1	NA	TRBV6-6	TRBD2	CASSRTLEREVPDEQFF	TGTGCCAGCAGCCGAACCCTTGAGCGGGAGGTTCCCGATGAGCAGTTCTTC
TRBJ1-6	NA	TRBV19	NA	CASSDSVGLHSPLHF	TGTGCCAGTAGTGATAGTGTGGGCCTTCATTCACCCCTCCACTTT
TRBJ2-7	NA	TRBV5-5	TRBD1	CASSAAGTAYEQYF	TGTGCCAGCAGCGCGGCCGGGACAGCTTACGAGCAGTACTTC